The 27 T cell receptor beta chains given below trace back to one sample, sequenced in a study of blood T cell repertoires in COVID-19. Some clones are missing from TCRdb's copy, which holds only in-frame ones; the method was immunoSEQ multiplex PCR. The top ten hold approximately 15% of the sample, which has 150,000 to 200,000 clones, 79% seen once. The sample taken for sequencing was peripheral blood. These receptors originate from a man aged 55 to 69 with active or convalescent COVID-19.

In DNA form, the CDR3 reads TGTGCCAGCTCACCACCTACAGGGCGTTCAACTAATGAAAAACTGTTTTTT. This translates into CASSPPTGRSTNEKLFF. The rearrangement uses TRBV18 and TRBJ1-4; TRBD1 is a possible D gene (6 bases). Germline CDR1 is KGHSH and CDR2 is LQKENI. The CDR3 spans 17 residues. Trimming took 0 bases from V and 0 from J, leaving 11 bases between them.

The CDR3 bases are TGTGCCAGCAGCGCCTCAGGGGCCTACGAGCAGTACTTC. Translating it yields CASSASGAYEQYF. The chain carries TRBV2 and TRBJ2-7; D may be TRBD1 (6 bases). The CDR3 has 13 amino acids. The germline V gene encodes CDR1 SNHLY and CDR2 FYNNEI. V lost 6 bases, J lost 2 bases, and 11 bases lay in between.

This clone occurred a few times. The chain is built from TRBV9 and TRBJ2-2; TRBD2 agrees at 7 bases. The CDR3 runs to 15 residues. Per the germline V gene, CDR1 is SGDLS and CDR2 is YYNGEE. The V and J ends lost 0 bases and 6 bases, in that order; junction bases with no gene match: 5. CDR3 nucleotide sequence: TGTGCCAGCAGCGTAGAGCCTAGCGGTGCCGGGGAGCTGTTTTTT. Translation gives CASSVEPSGAGELFF.

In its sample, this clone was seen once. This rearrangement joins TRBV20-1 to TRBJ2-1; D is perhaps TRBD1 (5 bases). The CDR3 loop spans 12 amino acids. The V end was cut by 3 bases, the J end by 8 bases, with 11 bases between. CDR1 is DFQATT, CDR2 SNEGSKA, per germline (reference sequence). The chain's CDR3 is CSASETAYEQFF. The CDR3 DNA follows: TGCAGTGCTAGTGAGACAGCCTATGAGCAGTTCTTC.

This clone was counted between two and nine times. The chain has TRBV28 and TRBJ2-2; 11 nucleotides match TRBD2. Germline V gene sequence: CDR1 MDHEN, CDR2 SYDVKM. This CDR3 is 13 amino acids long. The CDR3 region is CASGRGNTGELFF. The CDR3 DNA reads TGTGCTAGCGGGAGGGGGAACACCGGGGAGCTGTTTTTT. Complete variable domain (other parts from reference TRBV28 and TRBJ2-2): DVKVTQSSRYLVKRTGEKVFLECVQDMDHENMFWYRQDPGLGLRLIYFSYDVKMKEKGDIPEGYSVSREKKERFSLILESASTNQTSMYLCASGRGNTGELFFGEGSRLTVL.

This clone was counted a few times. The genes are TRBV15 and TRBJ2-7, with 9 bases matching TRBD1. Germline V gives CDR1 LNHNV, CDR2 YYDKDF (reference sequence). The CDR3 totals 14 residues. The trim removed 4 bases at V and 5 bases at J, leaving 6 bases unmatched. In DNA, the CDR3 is TGTGCCACCAGCAAGGGACAGGGAGGGGACGAGCAGTACTTC. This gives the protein CATSKGQGGDEQYF.

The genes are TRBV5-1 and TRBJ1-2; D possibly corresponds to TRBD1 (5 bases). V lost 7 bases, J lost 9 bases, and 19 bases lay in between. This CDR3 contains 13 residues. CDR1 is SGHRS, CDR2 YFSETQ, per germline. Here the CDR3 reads CASSLGQGASYTF. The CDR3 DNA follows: TGCGCCAGCTCCCTCGGCCAGGGTGCAAGCTACACCTTC.

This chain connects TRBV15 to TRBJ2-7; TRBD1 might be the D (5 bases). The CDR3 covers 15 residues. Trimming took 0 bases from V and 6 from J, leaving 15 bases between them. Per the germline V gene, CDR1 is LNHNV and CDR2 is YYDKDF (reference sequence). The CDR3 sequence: CATSRDLAGLGEQYF. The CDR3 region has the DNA TGTGCCACCAGCAGAGATCTTGCAGGGTTGGGCGAGCAGTACTTC.

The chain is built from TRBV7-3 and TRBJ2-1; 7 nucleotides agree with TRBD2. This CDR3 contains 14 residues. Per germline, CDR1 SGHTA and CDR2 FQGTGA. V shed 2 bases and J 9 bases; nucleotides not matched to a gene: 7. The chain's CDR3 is CASSLGGRGLEQFF. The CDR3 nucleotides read TGTGCCAGCAGCTTAGGTGGGAGGGGCCTTGAGCAGTTCTTC.

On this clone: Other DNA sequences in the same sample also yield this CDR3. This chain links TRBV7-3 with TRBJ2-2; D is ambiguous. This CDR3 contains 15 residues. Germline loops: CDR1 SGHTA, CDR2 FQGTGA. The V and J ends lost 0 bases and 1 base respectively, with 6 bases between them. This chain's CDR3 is CASSLTSRNTGELFF. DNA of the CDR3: TGTGCCAGCAGCTTAACTTCGCGGAACACCGGGGAGCTGTTTTTT.

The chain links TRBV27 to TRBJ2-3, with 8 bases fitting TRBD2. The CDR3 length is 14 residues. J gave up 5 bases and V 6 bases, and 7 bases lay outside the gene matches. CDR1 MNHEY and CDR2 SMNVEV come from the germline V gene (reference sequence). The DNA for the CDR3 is TGTGCCAGCAGAGGACTAGCAGACAGAGATACGCAGTATTTT. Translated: CASRGLADRDTQYF.

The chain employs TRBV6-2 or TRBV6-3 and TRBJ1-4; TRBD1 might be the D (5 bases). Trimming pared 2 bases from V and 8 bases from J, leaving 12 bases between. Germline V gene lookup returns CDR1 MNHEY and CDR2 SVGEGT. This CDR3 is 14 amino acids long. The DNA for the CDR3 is TGTGCCAGCAGTTACAGGCAGGGTGGAGAAAAACTGTTTTTT. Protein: CASSYRQGGEKLFF.

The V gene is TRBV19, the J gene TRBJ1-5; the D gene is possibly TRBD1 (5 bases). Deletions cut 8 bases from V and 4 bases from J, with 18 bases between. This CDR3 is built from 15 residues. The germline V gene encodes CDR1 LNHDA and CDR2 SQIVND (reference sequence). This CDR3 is CASGAGIPLNQPQHF. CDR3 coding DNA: TGTGCCAGTGGGGCAGGGATTCCCCTTAATCAGCCCCAGCATTTT. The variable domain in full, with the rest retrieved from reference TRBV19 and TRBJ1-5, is DGGITQSPKYLFRKEGQNVTLSCEQNLNHDAMYWYRQDPGQGLRLIYYSQIVNDFQKGDIAEGYSVSREKKESFPLTVTSAQKNPTAFYLCASGAGIPLNQPQHFGDGTRLSIL.

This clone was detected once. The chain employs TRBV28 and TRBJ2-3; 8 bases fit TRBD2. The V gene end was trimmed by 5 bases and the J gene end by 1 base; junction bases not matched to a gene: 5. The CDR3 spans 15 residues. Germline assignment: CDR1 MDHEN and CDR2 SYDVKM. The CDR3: CASSPILAGTDTQYF. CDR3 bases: TGTGCCAGCAGTCCGATACTAGCGGGCACAGATACGCAGTATTTT.

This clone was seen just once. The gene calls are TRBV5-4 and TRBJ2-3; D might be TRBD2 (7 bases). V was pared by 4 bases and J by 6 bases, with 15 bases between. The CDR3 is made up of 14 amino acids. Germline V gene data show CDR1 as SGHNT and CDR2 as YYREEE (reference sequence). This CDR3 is CASSPLGGRDTQYF. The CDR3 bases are TGTGCCAGCAGCCCATTGGGGGGGCGGGATACGCAGTATTTT.

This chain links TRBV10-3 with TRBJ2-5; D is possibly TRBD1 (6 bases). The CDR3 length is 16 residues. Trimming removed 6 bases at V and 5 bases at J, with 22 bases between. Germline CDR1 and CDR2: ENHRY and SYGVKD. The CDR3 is CAIRGGEGREGETQYF. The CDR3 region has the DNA TGTGCCATCAGAGGGGGAGAGGGGAGAGAAGGCGAGACCCAGTACTTC.

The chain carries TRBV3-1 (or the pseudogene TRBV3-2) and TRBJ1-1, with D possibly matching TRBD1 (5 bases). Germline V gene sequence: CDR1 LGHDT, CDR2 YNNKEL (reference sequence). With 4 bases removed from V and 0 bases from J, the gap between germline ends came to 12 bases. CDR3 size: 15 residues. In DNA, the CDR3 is TGTGCCAGCAGCCGAAGGGGTTACTTGAACACTGAAGCTTTCTTT. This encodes CASSRRGYLNTEAFF.

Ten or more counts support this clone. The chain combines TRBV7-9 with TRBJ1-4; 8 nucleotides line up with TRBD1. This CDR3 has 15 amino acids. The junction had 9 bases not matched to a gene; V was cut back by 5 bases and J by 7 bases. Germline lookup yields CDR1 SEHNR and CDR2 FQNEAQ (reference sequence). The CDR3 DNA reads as TGTGCCAGCAGCCTTCGACAGGGGTCGGTTGAAAAACTGTTTTTT. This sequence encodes CASSLRQGSVEKLFF.

The CDR3 coding sequence is TGTGCCAGCAGCCTACAGGGGGCAGGGACTGAAGCTTTCTTT. This gives the protein CASSLQGAGTEAFF. The chain combines TRBV7-3 with TRBJ1-1, with 9 positions matching TRBD1. Germline V gives CDR1 SGHTA, CDR2 FQGTGA. V lost 5 bases to trimming and J lost 5 bases; unmatched junction nucleotides: 6. There are 14 residues in the CDR3.

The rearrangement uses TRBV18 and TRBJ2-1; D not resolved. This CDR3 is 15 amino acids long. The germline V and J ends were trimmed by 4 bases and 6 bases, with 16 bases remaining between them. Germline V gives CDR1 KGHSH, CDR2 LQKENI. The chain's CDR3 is CASSQLGMRLNEQFF. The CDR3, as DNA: TGTGCCAGCTCACAACTTGGTATGAGGCTCAATGAGCAGTTCTTC. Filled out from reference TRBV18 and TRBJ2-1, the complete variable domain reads NAGVMQNPRHLVRRRGQEARLRCSPMKGHSHVYWYRQLPEEGLKFMVYLQKENIIDESGMPKERFSAEFPKEGPSILRIQQVVRGDSAAYFCASSQLGMRLNEQFFGPGTRLTVL.

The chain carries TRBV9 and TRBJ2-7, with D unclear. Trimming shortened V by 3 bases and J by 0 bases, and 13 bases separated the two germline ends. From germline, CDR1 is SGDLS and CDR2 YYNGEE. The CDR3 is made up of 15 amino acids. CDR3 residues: CASSASGSHSYEQYF. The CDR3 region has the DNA TGTGCCAGCAGCGCTTCCGGGTCCCACTCCTACGAGCAGTACTTC.

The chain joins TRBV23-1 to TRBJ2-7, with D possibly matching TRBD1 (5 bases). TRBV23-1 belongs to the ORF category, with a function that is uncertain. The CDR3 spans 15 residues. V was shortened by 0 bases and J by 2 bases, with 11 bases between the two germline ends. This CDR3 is CASSQSRQPAYEQYF. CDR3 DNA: TGCGCCAGCAGTCAATCCCGACAGCCAGCCTACGAGCAGTACTTC.

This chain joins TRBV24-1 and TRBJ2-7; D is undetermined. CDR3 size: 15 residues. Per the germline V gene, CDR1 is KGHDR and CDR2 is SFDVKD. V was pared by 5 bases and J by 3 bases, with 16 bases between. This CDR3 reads CATSVGAGYGYEQYF. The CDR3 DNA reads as TGTGCCACCAGTGTAGGAGCCGGATACGGCTACGAGCAGTACTTC.

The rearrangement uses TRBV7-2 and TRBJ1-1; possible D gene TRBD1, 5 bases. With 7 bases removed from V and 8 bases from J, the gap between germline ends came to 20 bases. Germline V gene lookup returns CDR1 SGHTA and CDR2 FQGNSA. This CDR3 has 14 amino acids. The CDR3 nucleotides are TGTGCCAGCACCCCCGACAGCGAACACCCCGAAGCTTTCTTT. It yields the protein CASTPDSEHPEAFF.

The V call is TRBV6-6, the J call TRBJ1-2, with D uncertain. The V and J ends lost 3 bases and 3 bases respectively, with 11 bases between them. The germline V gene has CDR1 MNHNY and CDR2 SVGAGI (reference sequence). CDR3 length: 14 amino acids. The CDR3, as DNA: TGTGCCAGCAGTTATGGAGTGGGAGACTATGGCTACACCTTC. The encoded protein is CASSYGVGDYGYTF.

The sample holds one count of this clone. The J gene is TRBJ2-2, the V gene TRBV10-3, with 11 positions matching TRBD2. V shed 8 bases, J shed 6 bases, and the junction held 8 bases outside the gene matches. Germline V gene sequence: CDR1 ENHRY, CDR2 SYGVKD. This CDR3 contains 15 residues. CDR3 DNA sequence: TGTGCCATCGGGACACTAGCGGGAGAGGCCGGGGAGCTGTTTTTT. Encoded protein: CAIGTLAGEAGELFF.

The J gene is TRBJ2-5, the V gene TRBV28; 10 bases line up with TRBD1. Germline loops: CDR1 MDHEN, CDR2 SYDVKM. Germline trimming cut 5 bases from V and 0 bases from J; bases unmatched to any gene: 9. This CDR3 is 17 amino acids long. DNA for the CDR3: TGTGCCAGCAGTCCGCCAAGGGACAGGGGCCACCAAGAGACCCAGTACTTC. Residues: CASSPPRDRGHQETQYF.